This entry lists 3 T cell receptor beta chains sequenced from one sample in a study of blood T cell repertoires in COVID-19. Measured with immunoSEQ multiplex PCR; TCRdb has only the in-frame clones, and not every one. This table has 200,000 or so clones, 85% to 90% appearing once. Sequenced sample: peripheral blood. Receptors were obtained from a man in his forties or fifties with acute or convalescent COVID-19.

V usage is TRBV6-5 and J usage is TRBJ2-3; 9 nucleotides align to TRBD1. The CDR3 is made up of 14 amino acids. Germline V gene sequence: CDR1 MNHEY, CDR2 SVGAGI. The trim removed 5 bases at V and 6 bases at J, leaving 6 bases unmatched. CDR3: CASSPGTGTDTQYF. The CDR3, as DNA: TGTGCCAGCAGTCCCGGGACAGGGACGGATACGCAGTATTTT.

The chain links TRBV14 to TRBJ1-1; TRBD1 matches 8 bases. Trimming at V came to 4 bases and at J to 6 bases, leaving 10 bases not matched to a gene. CDR1 SGHDN and CDR2 FVKESK come from the germline V gene. The CDR3 runs 15 residues. Written as DNA, the CDR3 is TGTGCCAGCAGCCCCAGACAGGGGTGGGACTCTGAAGCTTTCTTT. Encoded protein: CASSPRQGWDSEAFF.

This chain links TRBV19 with TRBJ2-1, with D tentatively TRBD1 (7 bases). The CDR3 runs to 16 residues. Germline V gene data show CDR1 as LNHDA and CDR2 as SQIVND (reference sequence). V lost 4 bases and J lost 3, with 16 bases in between. The CDR3 DNA reads as TGTGCCAGTAGTACCAGGGGGGCCGTTGGCTACAATGAGCAGTTCTTC. This translates into CASSTRGAVGYNEQFF.